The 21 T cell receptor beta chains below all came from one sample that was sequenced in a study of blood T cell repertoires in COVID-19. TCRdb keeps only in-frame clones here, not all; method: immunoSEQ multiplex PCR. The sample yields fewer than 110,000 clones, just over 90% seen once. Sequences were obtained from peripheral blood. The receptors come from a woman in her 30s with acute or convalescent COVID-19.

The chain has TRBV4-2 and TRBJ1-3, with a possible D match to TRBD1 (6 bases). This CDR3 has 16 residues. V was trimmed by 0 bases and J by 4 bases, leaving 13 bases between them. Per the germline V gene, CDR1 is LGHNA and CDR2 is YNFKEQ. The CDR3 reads CASSQDGGGRGNTIYF. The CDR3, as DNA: TGTGCCAGCAGCCAAGATGGCGGGGGGCGAGGAAACACCATATATTTT.

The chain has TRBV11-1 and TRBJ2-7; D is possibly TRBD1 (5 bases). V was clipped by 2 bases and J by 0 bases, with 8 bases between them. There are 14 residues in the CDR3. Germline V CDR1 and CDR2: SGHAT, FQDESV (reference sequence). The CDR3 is CASSLSDSSYEQYF. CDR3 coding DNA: TGTGCCAGCAGCTTATCTGACAGCTCCTACGAGCAGTACTTC.

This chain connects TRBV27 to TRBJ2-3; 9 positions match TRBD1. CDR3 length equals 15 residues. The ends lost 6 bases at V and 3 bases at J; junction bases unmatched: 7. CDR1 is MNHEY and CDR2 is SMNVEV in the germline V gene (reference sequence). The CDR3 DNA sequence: TGTGCCAGCAGGCGACAGGGGGTTTGGACAGATACGCAGTATTTT. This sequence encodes CASRRQGVWTDTQYF.

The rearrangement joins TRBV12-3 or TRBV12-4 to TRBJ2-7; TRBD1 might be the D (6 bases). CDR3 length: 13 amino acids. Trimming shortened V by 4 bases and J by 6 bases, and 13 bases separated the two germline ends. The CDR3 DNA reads TGTGCCAGCAGTTACCGTGCAGGGGTCGAGCAGTACTTC. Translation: CASSYRAGVEQYF.

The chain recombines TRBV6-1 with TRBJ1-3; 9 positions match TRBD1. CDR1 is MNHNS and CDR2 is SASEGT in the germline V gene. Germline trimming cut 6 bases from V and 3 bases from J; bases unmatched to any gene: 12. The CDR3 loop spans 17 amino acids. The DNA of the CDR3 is TGTGCCAGCAGGGAAAAACAACAGGGGGCGCTTGGAAACACCATATATTTT. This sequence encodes CASREKQQGALGNTIYF.

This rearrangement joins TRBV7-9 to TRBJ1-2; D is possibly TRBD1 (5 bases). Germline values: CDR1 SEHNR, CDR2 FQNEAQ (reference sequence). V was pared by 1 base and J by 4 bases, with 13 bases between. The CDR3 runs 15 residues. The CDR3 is CASSLEGVGAYGYTF. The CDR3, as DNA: TGTGCCAGCAGCTTAGAAGGGGTAGGCGCCTATGGCTACACCTTC.

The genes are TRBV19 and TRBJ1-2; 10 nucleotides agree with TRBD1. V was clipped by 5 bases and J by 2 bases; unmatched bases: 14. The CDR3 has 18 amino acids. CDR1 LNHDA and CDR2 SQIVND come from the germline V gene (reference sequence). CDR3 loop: CASSALPGTGEANYGYTF. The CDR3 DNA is TGTGCCAGTAGTGCCCTCCCCGGGACAGGGGAGGCGAACTATGGCTACACCTTC.

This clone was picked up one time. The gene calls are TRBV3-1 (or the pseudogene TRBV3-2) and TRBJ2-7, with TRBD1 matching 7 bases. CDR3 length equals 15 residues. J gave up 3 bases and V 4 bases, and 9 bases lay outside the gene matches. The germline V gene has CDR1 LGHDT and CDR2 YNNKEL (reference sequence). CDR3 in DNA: TGTGCCAGCAGCCCCTTGGGGACAGTTAGCTACGAGCAGTACTTC. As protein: CASSPLGTVSYEQYF.

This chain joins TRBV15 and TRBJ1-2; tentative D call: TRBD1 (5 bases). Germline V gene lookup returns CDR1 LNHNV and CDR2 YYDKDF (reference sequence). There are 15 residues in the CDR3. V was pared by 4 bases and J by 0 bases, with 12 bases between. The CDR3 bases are TGTGCCACCAGCAACAGGAGATCATCTAACTATGGCTACACCTTC. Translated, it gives CATSNRRSSNYGYTF. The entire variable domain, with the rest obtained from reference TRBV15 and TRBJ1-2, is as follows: DAMVIQNPRYQVTQFGKPVTLSCSQTLNHNVMYWYQQKSSQAPKLLFHYYDKDFNNEADTPDNFQSRRPNTSFCFLDIRSPGLGDTAMYLCATSNRRSSNYGYTFGSGTRLTVV.

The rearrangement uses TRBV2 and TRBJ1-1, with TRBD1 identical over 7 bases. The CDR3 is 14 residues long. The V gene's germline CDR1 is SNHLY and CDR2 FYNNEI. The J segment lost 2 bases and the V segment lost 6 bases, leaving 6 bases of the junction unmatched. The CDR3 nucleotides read TGTGCCAGCAGCCACAGGGGCCAAAACACTGAAGCTTTCTTT. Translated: CASSHRGQNTEAFF.

The CDR3 loop is CASSFGLAGAPSSETQYF. Here the CDR3 DNA reads TGTGCCAGCAGCTTTGGACTAGCGGGGGCCCCCTCCTCCGAGACCCAGTACTTC. This chain uses TRBV7-9 with TRBJ2-5; 13 bases are shared with TRBD2. V lost 3 bases to trimming and J lost 5 bases; unmatched junction nucleotides: 12. The CDR3 length is 18 residues. Germline V lookup: CDR1 SEHNR, CDR2 FQNEAQ (reference sequence).

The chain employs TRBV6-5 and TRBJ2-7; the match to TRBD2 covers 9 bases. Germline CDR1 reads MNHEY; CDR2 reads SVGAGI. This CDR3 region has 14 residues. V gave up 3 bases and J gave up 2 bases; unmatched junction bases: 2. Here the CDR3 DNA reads TGTGCCAGCAGTTATGGCGGGAGGGCCTACGAGCAGTACTTC. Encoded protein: CASSYGGRAYEQYF.

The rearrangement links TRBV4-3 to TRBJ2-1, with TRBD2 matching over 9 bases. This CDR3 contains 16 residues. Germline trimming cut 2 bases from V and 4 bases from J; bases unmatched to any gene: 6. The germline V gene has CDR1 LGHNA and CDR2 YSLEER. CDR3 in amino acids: CASSQRREGLYNEQFF. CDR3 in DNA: TGCGCCAGCAGCCAACGGCGGGAGGGCCTTTACAATGAGCAGTTCTTC.

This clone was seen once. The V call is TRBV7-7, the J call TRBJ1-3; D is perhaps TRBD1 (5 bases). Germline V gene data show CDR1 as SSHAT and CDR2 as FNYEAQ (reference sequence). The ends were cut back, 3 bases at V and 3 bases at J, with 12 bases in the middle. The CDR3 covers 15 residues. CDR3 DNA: TGTGCCAGCAGCTTGAACGCCGACAGTGGAAACACCATATATTTT. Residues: CASSLNADSGNTIYF.

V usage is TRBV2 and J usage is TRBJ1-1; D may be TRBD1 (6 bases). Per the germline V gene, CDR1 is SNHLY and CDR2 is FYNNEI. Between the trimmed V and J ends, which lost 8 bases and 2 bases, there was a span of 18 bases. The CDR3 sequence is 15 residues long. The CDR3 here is CASLVEGTTNTEAFF. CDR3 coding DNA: TGTGCCAGCCTGGTGGAAGGGACAACTAACACTGAAGCTTTCTTT.

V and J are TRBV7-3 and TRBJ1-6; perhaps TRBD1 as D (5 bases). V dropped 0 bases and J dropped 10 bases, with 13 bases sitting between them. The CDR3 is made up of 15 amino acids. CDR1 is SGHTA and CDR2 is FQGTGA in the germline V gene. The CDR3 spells CASSLTPGPESPLHF. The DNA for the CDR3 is TGTGCCAGCAGCTTAACACCAGGGCCGGAATCACCCCTCCACTTT. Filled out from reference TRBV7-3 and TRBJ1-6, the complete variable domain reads GAGVSQTPSNKVTEKGKYVELRCDPISGHTALYWYRQSLGQGPEFLIYFQGTGAADDSGLPNDRFFAVRPEGSVSTLKIQRTERGDSAVYLCASSLTPGPESPLHFGNGTRLTVT.

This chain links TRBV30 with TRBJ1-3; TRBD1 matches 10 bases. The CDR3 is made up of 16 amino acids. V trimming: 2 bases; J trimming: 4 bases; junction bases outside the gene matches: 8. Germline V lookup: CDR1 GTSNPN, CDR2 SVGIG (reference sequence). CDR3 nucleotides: TGTGCCTGGAGTCGGGGACAGGGGTTGGGCGGAAACACCATATATTTT. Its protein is CAWSRGQGLGGNTIYF.

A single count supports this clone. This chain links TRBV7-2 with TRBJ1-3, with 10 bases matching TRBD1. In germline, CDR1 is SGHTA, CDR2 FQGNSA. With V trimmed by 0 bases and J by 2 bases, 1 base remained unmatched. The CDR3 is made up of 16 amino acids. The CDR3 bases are TGTGCCAGCAGCTTAGCGGGGACAGGGGCTGGAAACACCATATATTTT. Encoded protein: CASSLAGTGAGNTIYF.

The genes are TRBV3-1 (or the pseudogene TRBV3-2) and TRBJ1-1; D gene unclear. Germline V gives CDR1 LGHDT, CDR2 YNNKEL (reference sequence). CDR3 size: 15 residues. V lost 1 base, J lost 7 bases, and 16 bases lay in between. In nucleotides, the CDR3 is TGTGCCAGCAGCCAAGGTTTCGATAGGGAGCGTGAAGCTTTCTTT. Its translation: CASSQGFDREREAFF.

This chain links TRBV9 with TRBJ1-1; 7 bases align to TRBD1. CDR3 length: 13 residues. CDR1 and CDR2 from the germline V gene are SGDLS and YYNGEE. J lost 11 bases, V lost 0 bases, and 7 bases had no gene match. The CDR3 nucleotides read TGTGCCAGCAGCGTAGGTATAGGGGGCGCGGCTTTCTTT. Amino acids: CASSVGIGGAAFF.

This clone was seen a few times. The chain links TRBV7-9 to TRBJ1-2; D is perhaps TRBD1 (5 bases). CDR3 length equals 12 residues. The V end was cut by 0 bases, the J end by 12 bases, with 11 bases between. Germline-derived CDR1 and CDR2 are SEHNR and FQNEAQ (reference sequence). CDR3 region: CASSLAETANTF. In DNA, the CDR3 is TGTGCCAGCAGCTTAGCAGAGACAGCCAACACCTTC.